This T cell receptor (beta chain) was recorded in a study of cytomegalovirus exposure and HLA in healthy donors. A multiplex PCR was run with 60 Vbeta primers and 13 Jbeta primers. Data came from immunoSEQ multiplex PCR; TCRdb stores just in-frame clones and leaves some out. This table holds some 150,000 clones, 80% to 85% found once. The CDR3 totals 16 residues. CDR1 and CDR2 (germline): LGHNA, YSLEER. J was trimmed by 10 bases and V by 0 bases; bases with no gene match: 11. The chain couples TRBV4-3 to TRBJ2-1; TRBD2 agrees at 8 bases. Sequenced material: PBMCs. This clonotype originated in a boy younger than 10 in good health and CMV-seronegative. The CDR3 spells CASSQEPGRAYGEQFF. In DNA form, the CDR3 reads TGCGCCAGCAGCCAAGAACCCGGGAGGGCCTATGGAGAGCAGTTCTTC.